One sample yielded the 18 T cell receptor beta chains listed below, sequenced in a study of T cell changes during pregnancy in multiple sclerosis. Clones were sequenced by immunoSEQ multiplex PCR, and TCRdb holds only the in-frame ones, with some missing. The repertoire holds 50,000 to 65,000 clones, with about 88% as singletons. Sequences were derived from CD8+ T cells from peripheral blood mononuclear cells, sampled before pregnancy. The receptors originated from a female donor with multiple sclerosis, enrolled in a pregnancy study.

The chain recombines TRBV7-9 with TRBJ2-1, with 10 bases identical to TRBD2. From germline, CDR1 is SEHNR and CDR2 FQNEAQ (reference sequence). The CDR3 loop spans 17 amino acids. The trim removed 5 bases at V and 4 bases at J, leaving 11 bases unmatched. In nucleotides, the CDR3 is TGTGCCAGCAGCCCGAGGGGGGGACTAGCGACATACAATGAGCAGTTCTTC. Translation: CASSPRGGLATYNEQFF. Combining the CDR3 with reference TRBV7-9 and TRBJ2-1 gives the whole variable domain DTGVSQNPRHKITKRGQNVTFRCDPISEHNRLYWYRQTLGQGPEFLTYFQNEAQLEKSRLLSDRFSAERPKGSFSTLEIQRTEQGDSAMYLCASSPRGGLATYNEQFFGPGTRLTVL.

This clone was seen a single time. Mismatch with germline at one junction end may stem from a read error. CDR3 residues: CASSMTGAATGTQYF. As DNA, the CDR3 is TGTGCCAGTAGTATGACAGGGGCGGCCACAGGTACGCAGTATTTT. This chain links TRBV19 with TRBJ2-3; TRBD1 matches 8 bases. In germline, CDR1 is LNHDA, CDR2 SQIVND (reference sequence). CDR3 length: 15 amino acids.

The rearrangement uses TRBV19 and TRBJ1-5; D uncertain. The germline V and J ends were trimmed by 7 bases and 3 bases, with 13 bases remaining between them. The CDR3 is 14 residues long. Germline values: CDR1 LNHDA, CDR2 SQIVND (reference sequence). In DNA form, the CDR3 reads TGTGCCAGTAAGGTCGAGGGTTTCAATCAGCCCCAGCATTTT. This gives the protein CASKVEGFNQPQHF.

The gene calls are TRBV4-3 and TRBJ1-1; 12 nucleotides agree with TRBD1. Trimming took 0 bases from V and 5 from J; bases not matched to a gene: 4. This CDR3 is 16 amino acids long. Germline values: CDR1 LGHNA, CDR2 YSLEER. The CDR3 sequence is CASSQDLGQGATEAFF. The CDR3 bases are TGCGCCAGCAGCCAAGATTTGGGACAGGGGGCGACTGAAGCTTTCTTT.

The chain uses TRBV9 and TRBJ2-5, with TRBD1 matching 7 bases. Germline V CDR1 and CDR2: SGDLS, YYNGEE. V was pared by 0 bases and J by 5 bases, with 4 bases of the junction left unmatched. This CDR3 region has 14 residues. The CDR3: CASSVAGTAETQYF. The CDR3 bases are TGTGCCAGCAGCGTAGCAGGGACAGCTGAGACCCAGTACTTC.

J is TRBJ1-5 and V is TRBV19, with D hard to call. The CDR3 is 13 residues long. The V and J ends lost 9 bases and 5 bases respectively, with 14 bases between them. CDR1 and CDR2 from the germline V gene are LNHDA and SQIVND (reference sequence). Here the CDR3 reads CASLAGWHQPQHF. The DNA for the CDR3 is TGTGCCAGCCTTGCAGGATGGCATCAGCCCCAGCATTTT.

V gene TRBV30 combines with J gene TRBJ1-2, with 7 positions matching TRBD1. Germline V lookup: CDR1 GTSNPN, CDR2 SVGIG (reference sequence). This CDR3 is 14 amino acids long. V lost 1 base, J lost 6 bases, and 8 bases stayed unmatched. CDR3 coding DNA: TGTGCCTGGAGTGAAACAGGGGCCGCTGATGGCTACACCTTC. Protein: CAWSETGAADGYTF.

A note on this clone: The sample holds other DNA sequences that translate to the same CDR3. CDR3 residues: CASSQDAGNTEAFF. The CDR3 DNA reads TGCGCCAGCAGCCAAGATGCAGGGAACACTGAAGCTTTCTTT. The V gene is TRBV4-1, the J gene TRBJ1-1; D unclear. Trimming stripped 0 bases from V and 1 base from J, with 6 bases between. Germline V lookup: CDR1 MGHRA, CDR2 YSYEKL. The CDR3 covers 14 residues.

The chain couples TRBV5-5 to TRBJ1-5; D ambiguous. The CDR3 is 14 amino acids. CDR1 and CDR2 from the germline V gene are SGHKS and YYEKEE (reference sequence). Deletions cut 1 base from V and 4 bases from J, with 9 bases between. The DNA of the CDR3 is TGTGCCAGCAGCTTGTGGGCAGATAATCAGCCCCAGCATTTT. Encoded protein: CASSLWADNQPQHF.

The chain joins TRBV19 to TRBJ1-6; D is unresolved. CDR3 size: 16 residues. CDR1 is LNHDA, CDR2 SQIVND, per germline (reference sequence). V lost 4 bases, J lost 7 bases, and 17 bases lay in between. The CDR3 DNA reads as TGTGCCAGTAGTACGTCGACGGCCACCAGGAATTCACCCCTCCACTTT. It encodes CASSTSTATRNSPLHF.

The chain joins TRBV9 to TRBJ1-2; 7 positions agree with TRBD1. Germline CDR1 reads SGDLS; CDR2 reads YYNGEE. The V and J ends lost 3 bases and 7 bases, in that order; junction bases with no gene match: 6. This CDR3 has 13 residues. CDR3 sequence reads: CASSARSGGGYTF. The CDR3 DNA follows: TGTGCCAGCAGCGCCCGCTCAGGGGGTGGCTACACCTTC.

The chain couples TRBV4-3 to TRBJ1-1; D may be TRBD1 (6 bases). This CDR3 spans 17 amino acids. In germline, CDR1 is LGHNA, CDR2 YSLEER. Between the trimmed V and J ends, which lost 1 base and 2 bases, there was a span of 17 bases. The CDR3 DNA is TGCGCCAGCAGCCAAGGTTCCTCAGGGGTCTTAAACACTGAAGCTTTCTTT. Amino acid sequence: CASSQGSSGVLNTEAFF.

The rearrangement links TRBV7-9 to TRBJ1-3, with D uncertain. The CDR3 totals 14 residues. Germline assignment: CDR1 SEHNR and CDR2 FQNEAQ (reference sequence). The V end lost 1 base, the J end lost 4 bases, and 8 bases lay between the germline ends. This chain's CDR3 is CASSLGHPGNTIYF. In DNA form, the CDR3 reads TGTGCCAGCAGCTTAGGACACCCAGGAAACACCATATATTTT.

In its sample, this clone was seen a few times. This chain joins TRBV30 and TRBJ2-6; unclear D gene. V dropped 2 bases and J dropped 2 bases, with 4 bases sitting between them. The germline V gene encodes CDR1 GTSNPN and CDR2 SVGIG (reference sequence). The CDR3 is made up of 13 amino acids. CDR3 amino acids: CAWSPTGANVLTF. The CDR3 region has the DNA TGTGCCTGGAGTCCCACTGGGGCCAACGTCCTGACTTTC.

The V gene is TRBV9, the J gene TRBJ2-5; TRBD2 matches 14 bases. Germline V gives CDR1 SGDLS, CDR2 YYNGEE. V shed 3 bases, J shed 6 bases, and the junction held 16 bases outside the gene matches. This CDR3 region has 19 residues. The CDR3 loop is CASSASRTSGGPPVQTQYF. The CDR3 coding sequence is TGTGCCAGCAGCGCCTCCCGGACTAGCGGGGGGCCGCCAGTACAGACCCAGTACTTC.

V usage is TRBV15 and J usage is TRBJ1-5; TRBD1 might be the D (5 bases). V lost 0 bases, J lost 10 bases, and 13 bases lay in between. The CDR3 consists of 14 residues. CDR1 LNHNV and CDR2 YYDKDF come from the germline V gene (reference sequence). The CDR3 sequence: CATSRDRGVRPQHF. The DNA of the CDR3 is TGTGCCACCAGCAGAGATCGGGGGGTGCGACCCCAGCATTTT.

The J gene is TRBJ1-4, the V gene TRBV20-1, with 7 bases aligning to TRBD1. The length of the CDR3 is 11 residues. Germline CDR1 DFQATT, CDR2 SNEGSKA (reference sequence). The chain's CDR3 is CSLRDSEKLFF. The CDR3 DNA sequence: TGCAGCCTCCGGGACAGTGAAAAACTGTTTTTT.

The V gene is TRBV19, the J gene TRBJ2-3, with 9 nucleotides matching TRBD1. CDR1 is LNHDA and CDR2 is SQIVND in the germline V gene (reference sequence). The CDR3 loop spans 14 amino acids. J was trimmed by 1 base and V by 7 bases; bases with no gene match: 3. Here the CDR3 reads CASIGDRGTDTQYF. In nucleotides, the CDR3 is TGTGCCAGTATCGGGGACAGGGGCACAGATACGCAGTATTTT. The full variable domain, with the rest looked up from reference TRBV19 and TRBJ2-3, is DGGITQSPKYLFRKEGQNVTLSCEQNLNHDAMYWYRQDPGQGLRLIYYSQIVNDFQKGDIAEGYSVSREKKESFPLTVTSAQKNPTAFYLCASIGDRGTDTQYFGPGTRLTVL.